The 8 T cell receptor beta chains presented below share a single source sample, sequenced in a study of T cells in Graves' hyperthyroidism and ophthalmopathy (dated by TCRdb to about 2019). Receptors were amplified or captured by multiplex PCR. Instrument used: Illumina HiSeq 2000. Amplification of TCR beta CDR3 regions was carried out from RNA transcripts. A first-round RT-PCR of the TCR CDR3 used the HTBI primer set with the Qiagen OneStep RT-PCR kit. TCRdb trimmed the raw reads at Q25, called clones with MiXCR and kept productive beta chains. Every CDR3 protein is listed once, alongside the most common genes and DNA of its rows. This sample gives 300,000 to 450,000 distinct CDR3 sequences in total; about a sixth of them show up just once. The ten largest clones take up around 30% of the sample. Sequencing was carried out using blood. These receptors were taken from a woman aged 18-30 years with Graves' hyperthyroidism that later progressed to Graves' ophthalmopathy.

At least ten counts were recorded for this clonotype. V is TRBV7-9 and J is TRBJ2-7; a weak D match, TRBD1 (6 bases). Germline V gene data show CDR1 as SEHNR and CDR2 as FQNEAQ (reference sequence). V lost 5 bases to trimming and J lost 2 bases, with 22 bases between them. There are 17 residues in the CDR3. The CDR3 protein is CASSHKIPGQRAYEQYF. The CDR3 coding sequence is TGTGCCAGCAGCCATAAAATCCCAGGACAGAGGGCCTACGAGCAGTACTTC.

This clonotype was counted between two and nine times. V and J are TRBV27 and TRBJ2-1; D is possibly TRBD1 or TRBD2 (5 bases each). CDR3 length: 15 amino acids. Per germline, CDR1 MNHEY and CDR2 SMNVEV (reference sequence). V gave up 7 bases and J gave up 1 base, with 14 bases separating them. For the CDR3, the DNA is TGTGCCAGCAAAACGGGGCAAGGATCCTACAATGAGCAGTTCTTC. Translating gives CASKTGQGSYNEQFF.

This clonotype was seen many times. This chain uses TRBV2 with TRBJ2-2, with 7 bases matching TRBD1. The germline gives CDR1 SNHLY, CDR2 FYNNEI. J gave up 6 bases and V 9 bases, and 4 bases lay outside the gene matches. This CDR3 contains 12 residues. CDR3 loop: CARTGYSGELFF. The CDR3 bases are TGTGCCAGGACAGGGTATTCCGGGGAGCTGTTTTTT.

This clonotype has a handful of counts. The chain joins TRBV6-1 to TRBJ1-6; perhaps TRBD1 as D (6 bases). The CDR3 length is 15 residues. Germline loops: CDR1 MNHNS, CDR2 SASEGT. Trimming took 6 bases from V and 0 from J, leaving 9 bases between them. CDR3 DNA sequence: TGTGCCAGCAGAACAGGGAGCTCCTATAATTCACCCCTCCACTTT. Translating it yields CASRTGSSYNSPLHF.

This clonotype has only a few counts. The rearrangement uses TRBV4-1 and TRBJ2-7; the D call may be TRBD1 or TRBD2 (5 bases each). Between the trimmed V and J ends, which lost 1 base and 6 bases, there was a span of 19 bases. CDR1 and CDR2 (germline): MGHRA, YSYEKL. This CDR3 has 16 amino acids. Written as DNA, the CDR3 is TGCGCCAGCAGCCAAGGTGCGATAGGGACCAGAGGCGAGCAGTACTTC. It translates to CASSQGAIGTRGEQYF.

This clonotype was observed at least ten times. The gene calls are TRBV20-1 and TRBJ2-7; D may be TRBD1 (6 bases). V lost 4 bases to trimming and J lost 2 bases, with 15 bases between them. CDR3 size: 14 residues. From germline, CDR1 is DFQATT and CDR2 SNEGSKA (reference sequence). The CDR3 sequence is CSATLGRGTYEQYF. As DNA, the CDR3 is TGCAGTGCTACATTGGGCAGGGGAACCTACGAGCAGTACTTC.

This clonotype occurred many times. The chain recombines TRBV28 with TRBJ2-7; the D gene is possibly TRBD1 (6 bases). In germline, CDR1 is MDHEN, CDR2 SYDVKM. Trimming pared 5 bases from V and 7 bases from J, leaving 12 bases between. CDR3 length: 12 residues. CDR3 sequence: CASSNLGGEQYF. Here the CDR3 DNA reads TGTGCCAGCAGTAACTTAGGGGGTGAGCAGTACTTC.

V is TRBV5-1 and J is TRBJ2-7, with 9 bases that match TRBD1. Unmatched junction bases numbered 16, after V lost 3 bases and J lost 3 bases. This CDR3 comprises 18 residues. Germline V gene sequence: CDR1 SGHRS, CDR2 YFSETQ. The CDR3 loop reads CASSYLPYVTGGGYEQYF. CDR3 coding DNA: TGCGCCAGCAGCTACCTTCCTTATGTCACAGGGGGCGGCTACGAGCAGTACTTC. Variable domain in full (rest from reference TRBV5-1 and TRBJ2-7): KAGVTQTPRYLIKTRGQQVTLSCSPISGHRSVSWYQQTPGQGLQFLFEYFSETQRNKGNFPGRFSGRQFSNSRSEMNVSTLELGDSALYLCASSYLPYVTGGGYEQYFGPGTRLTVT.